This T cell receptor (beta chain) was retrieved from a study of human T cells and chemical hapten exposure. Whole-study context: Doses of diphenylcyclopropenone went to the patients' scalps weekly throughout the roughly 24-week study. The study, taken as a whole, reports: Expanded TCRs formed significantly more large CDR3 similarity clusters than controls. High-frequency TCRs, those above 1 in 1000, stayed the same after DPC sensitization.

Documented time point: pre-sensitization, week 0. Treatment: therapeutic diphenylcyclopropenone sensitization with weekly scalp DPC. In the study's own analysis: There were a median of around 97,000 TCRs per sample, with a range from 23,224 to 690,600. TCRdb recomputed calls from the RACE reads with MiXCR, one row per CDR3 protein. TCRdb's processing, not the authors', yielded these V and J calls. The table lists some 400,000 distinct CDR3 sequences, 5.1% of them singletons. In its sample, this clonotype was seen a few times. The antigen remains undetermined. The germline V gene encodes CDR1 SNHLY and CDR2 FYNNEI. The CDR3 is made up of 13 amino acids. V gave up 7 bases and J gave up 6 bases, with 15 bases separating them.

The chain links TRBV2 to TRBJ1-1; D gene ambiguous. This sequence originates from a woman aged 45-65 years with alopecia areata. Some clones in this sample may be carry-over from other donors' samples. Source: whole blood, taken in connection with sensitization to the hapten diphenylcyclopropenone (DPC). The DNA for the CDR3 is TGTGCCAGCACCATAGCTATGAGGGCTGAAGCTTTCTTT. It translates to CASTIAMRAEAFF.